What follows is one TCR beta chain and its context. The antigen is not known. Profiling relied on immunoSEQ multiplex PCR, and the TCRdb table lists in-frame clones only, not all of them. The data show approximately 72,000 clones, around 83% seen once. The data derive from a study of OX40 agonist ivuxolimab in advanced cancers. The CDR3 runs to 14 residues. Trimming pared 8 bases from V and 4 bases from J, leaving 17 bases between. Looked up from germline, CDR1 is MDHEN and CDR2 is SYDVKM. Findings and limits, study-wide: At 0.1-3.0 mg/kg, partial responders had clonal expansion among the lowest observed.

The chain is built from TRBV28 and TRBJ1-1; D may be TRBD1 (5 bases). This specimen consisted of CD4+ or CD8+ T cells sorted from blood, obtained in a trial of the OX40 agonist ivuxolimab. The source of this sequence is an adult with an advanced solid tumor such as melanoma, head and neck, liver or kidney cancer. The CDR3 sequence: CASHRGSGGTEAFF. The CDR3 bases are TGTGCCAGCCATAGGGGTTCTGGGGGCACTGAAGCTTTCTTT. The whole variable domain, remainder taken from reference TRBV28 and TRBJ1-1, is DVKVTQSSRYLVKRTGEKVFLECVQDMDHENMFWYRQDPGLGLRLIYFSYDVKMKEKGDIPEGYSVSREKKERFSLILESASTNQTSMYLCASHRGSGGTEAFFGQGTRLTVV.